The rows below give T cell receptor beta chains drawn from one sample of a study of T-cell reconstitution after alpha-beta-depleted transplantation in children. MiXCR, applied by TCRdb to the PCR reads, yields one record per CDR3 protein. The sample has roughly 670,000 distinct CDR3 sequences; approximately 14% are singletons. Specimen: PBMCs, collected before TCRalphabeta/CD19-depleted stem cell transplant. These receptor sequences come from a girl aged 2 to 9 with congenital amegakaryocytic thrombocytopenia, due to receive a stem cell transplant. The CDR3 runs from the conserved cysteine through the conserved F or W. The D gene is left open where the match is weak. The size of a clone is reported for some rows only, either as once, few or many, or as a class for expanded clones.

D,J,size,V,CDR3,DNA
.,TRBJ2-3,few,TRBV7-2,CASSLARPDSPTDTQYF,TGTGCCAGCAGCTTAGCCCGCCCGGACAGTCCCACAGATACGCAGTATTTT
.,TRBJ1-6,many,TRBV20-1,CSATQGGSPLHF,TGCAGTGCCACTCAAGGTGGTTCACCCCTCCACTTT
.,TRBJ2-7,few,TRBV7-9,CASSFAGTTASYEQYF,TGTGCCAGCAGCTTCGCCGGGACAACAGCCTCCTACGAGCAGTACTTC
.,TRBJ1-2,many,TRBV28,CASSLSGAPKDYGYTF,TGTGCCAGCAGTTTAAGCGGAGCCCCCAAGGACTATGGCTACACCTTC
TRBD2,TRBJ2-7,many,TRBV7-6,CASSLFTAGGREQYF,TGTGCCAGCAGCTTATTTACAGCGGGAGGACGAGAGCAGTACTTC
.,TRBJ1-1,few,TRBV7-9,CASSFEGPMNTEAFF,TGTGCCAGCAGCTTCGAGGGGCCAATGAACACTGAAGCTTTCTTT
.,TRBJ1-3,many,TRBV5-1,CASSSSLQGDGNTIYF,TGCGCCAGCAGCTCCTCTTTACAGGGTGACGGAAACACCATATATTTT
.,TRBJ2-1,few,TRBV5-1,CASSFPTRGSYNEQFF,TGCGCCAGCAGCTTCCCCACGCGAGGCTCCTACAATGAGCAGTTCTTC
.,TRBJ2-1,.,TRBV5-6,CASGRRVRSSYNEQFF,TGTGCCAGCGGCCGCAGGGTCCGAAGCTCCTACAATGAGCAGTTCTTC
.,TRBJ2-5,few,TRBV10-3,CAISEERGETQYF,TGTGCCATCAGTGAGGAAAGGGGAGAGACCCAGTACTTC
TRBD1,TRBJ1-1,few,TRBV5-6,CASSWFRDSEAFF,TGTGCCAGCAGCTGGTTCCGGGACAGTGAAGCTTTCTTT
TRBD1,TRBJ2-7,many,TRBV20-1,CSAGTGAYEQYF,TGCAGTGCTGGGACAGGGGCCTACGAGCAGTACTTC
.,TRBJ2-7,.,TRBV7-3,CASSLSPRIVGYEQYF,TGTGCCAGCAGCTTAAGCCCCCGTATCGTGGGCTACGAGCAGTACTTC
TRBD1,TRBJ2-1,medium-sized,TRBV5-1,CASSLRTLTGTINEQFF,TGCGCCAGCAGCCTAAGAACCCTGACAGGGACCATCAATGAGCAGTTCTTC
.,TRBJ1-2,.,TRBV5-4,CASSLVGQYGYTF,TGTGCCAGCAGCTTGGTGGGCCAGTATGGCTACACCTTC
TRBD1,TRBJ1-5,.,TRBV20-1,CCARDPRTGGANQPQHF,TGCTGTGCTAGAGATCCGCGGACAGGGGGCGCGAATCAGCCCCAGCATTTT
.,TRBJ2-1,.,TRBV7-9,CASSLSFPQQFF,TGTGCCAGCAGCTTAAGTTTTCCTCAGCAGTTCTTC
.,TRBJ2-2,many,TRBV5-1,CASSSRPSRNTGELFF,TGCGCCAGCAGCTCTCGGCCCTCCAGGAACACCGGGGAGCTGTTTTTT
TRBD2,TRBJ2-3,.,TRBV7-3,CASSSDGTSGSTDTQYF,TGTGCCAGCAGCTCGGACGGGACTAGCGGTAGCACAGATACGCAGTATTTT
.,TRBJ1-2,few,TRBV24-1,CATSDSGVGYGYTF,TGTGCCACCAGTGATTCAGGGGTGGGCTATGGCTACACCTTC
.,TRBJ2-7,.,TRBV19,CASSNRARIYEQYF,TGTGCCAGTAGTAACCGGGCCCGAATCTACGAGCAGTACTTC
TRBD2,TRBJ2-2,many,TRBV24-1,CATSDLGGTGELFF,TGTGCCACCAGTGATCTCGGGGGGACCGGGGAGCTGTTTTTT
TRBD1,TRBJ2-1,few,TRBV27,CASSRGQPSSYNEQFF,TGTGCCAGCAGTAGGGGACAGCCGAGCTCCTACAATGAGCAGTTCTTC
.,TRBJ1-4,.,TRBV2,CASSDDLREALFF,TGTGCCAGCAGTGACGATCTCAGGGAGGCACTGTTTTTT
.,TRBJ1-1,.,TRBV9,CASSAGTVNTEAFF,TGTGCCAGCAGCGCCGGGACGGTGAACACTGAAGCTTTCTTT
.,TRBJ1-1,.,TRBV7-3,CASSFGGSEAFF,TGTGCCAGCAGCTTTGGCGGGTCTGAAGCTTTCTTT
.,TRBJ2-1,many,TRBV20-1,CSASNRLVPLDEQFF,TGCAGTGCTAGTAACCGACTAGTTCCCCTGGATGAGCAGTTCTTC
TRBD2,TRBJ2-7,few,TRBV25-1,CASRTSGREYF,TGTGCCAGCAGAACTAGCGGGAGGGAGTACTTC
.,TRBJ2-3,.,TRBV30,CAWSGWGTDTQYF,TGTGCCTGGAGTGGGTGGGGCACAGATACGCAGTATTTT
TRBD2,TRBJ2-7,few,TRBV20-1,CSARPNKLAVFYEQYF,TGCAGTGCTAGACCCAATAAGCTAGCGGTCTTCTACGAGCAGTACTTC
TRBD1,TRBJ2-2,.,TRBV30,CAWSVIGQGGTGELFF,TGTGCCTGGAGTGTAATCGGACAGGGGGGGACCGGGGAGCTGTTTTTT
.,TRBJ2-1,many,TRBV12-3/TRBV12-4,CASSWGPLGQSSYNEQFF,TGTGCCAGCAGTTGGGGCCCCCTTGGGCAGAGCTCCTACAATGAGCAGTTCTTC
.,TRBJ2-7,.,TRBV20-1,CSARFPGGAYEQYF,TGCAGTGCTAGGTTCCCAGGTGGGGCCTACGAGCAGTACTTC
.,TRBJ2-2,many,TRBV7-2,CASSLVRASVTGELFF,TGTGCCAGCAGCTTAGTTAGGGCTAGTGTGACCGGGGAGCTGTTTTTT
.,TRBJ2-4,few,TRBV20-1,CSADPENIQYF,TGCAGTGCTGATCCGGAGAACATTCAGTACTTC
.,TRBJ2-2,many,TRBV4-1,CASSQPSGLNTGELFF,TGCGCCAGCAGCCAACCCTCCGGGCTAAACACCGGGGAGCTGTTTTTT
TRBD2,TRBJ2-3,many,TRBV5-1,CASSSKTDATSGRSDTQYF,TGCGCCAGCAGCTCTAAAACCGACGCCACTAGCGGGAGATCGGATACGCAGTATTTT
.,TRBJ2-1,many,TRBV5-1,CASSAGDTYNEQFF,TGCGCCAGCAGCGCGGGCGACACCTACAATGAGCAGTTCTTC
.,TRBJ2-7,few,TRBV12-3/TRBV12-4,CASATGTRDEQYF,TGTGCCAGCGCTACCGGGACCCGAGACGAGCAGTACTTC
.,TRBJ2-5,.,TRBV7-3,CANSTGTGGTQYF,TGTGCCAACAGCACCGGGACTGGTGGGACCCAGTACTTC
.,TRBJ2-2,many,TRBV5-1,CASSFSVTGELFF,TGCGCCAGCAGCTTCAGTGTTACCGGGGAGCTGTTTTTT
.,TRBJ2-1,many,TRBV10-3,CATHSGTSYNEQFF,TGTGCCACCCACAGCGGTACCTCCTACAATGAGCAGTTCTTC
.,TRBJ2-2,many,TRBV29-1,CSTSVAQTGELFF,TGCAGCACATCCGTGGCGCAAACCGGGGAGCTGTTTTTT
TRBD1,TRBJ1-1,.,TRBV5-1,CASYDGRGLLNTEAFF,TGCGCCAGCTACGACGGCAGGGGGCTTTTGAACACTGAAGCTTTCTTT
.,TRBJ1-1,many,TRBV4-1,CASSQGRGTEAFF,TGCGCCAGCAGCCAAGGAAGGGGTACTGAAGCTTTCTTT
TRBD1,TRBJ2-2,.,TRBV3-1,CASSPYFGTGDTGELFF,TGTGCCAGCAGCCCTTATTTCGGGACAGGGGACACCGGGGAGCTGTTTTTT
TRBD2,TRBJ2-1,many,TRBV5-1,CASSLVSSGRANEQFF,TGCGCCAGCAGCTTGGTTTCTAGCGGGAGGGCCAATGAGCAGTTCTTC
TRBD2,TRBJ2-7,many,TRBV4-1,CASSQDTGLAGGSEQYF,TGCGCCAGCAGCCAAGATACGGGACTAGCGGGAGGGTCCGAGCAGTACTTC
.,TRBJ2-1,few,TRBV6-2/TRBV6-3,CASSYVVHNEQFF,TGTGCCAGCAGTTACGTAGTACACAATGAGCAGTTCTTC
.,TRBJ2-2,.,TRBV5-1,CASSLVWTGELFF,TGCGCCAGCAGCTTGGTATGGACCGGGGAGCTGTTTTTT
TRBD2,TRBJ2-1,few,TRBV29-1,CSVEAATSGEEQFF,TGCAGCGTTGAAGCCGCGACTAGCGGGGAAGAGCAGTTCTTC
TRBD2,TRBJ2-1,many,TRBV29-1,CSVAFTGGDEQFF,TGCAGCGTTGCTTTTACGGGAGGGGATGAGCAGTTCTTC
.,TRBJ2-3,.,TRBV20-1,CSVERPSTDTQYF,TGCAGTGTGGAGCGCCCTAGCACAGATACGCAGTATTTT
.,TRBJ2-1,.,TRBV2,CASSEAETGNNEQFF,TGTGCCAGCAGTGAAGCCGAGACGGGGAACAATGAGCAGTTCTTC
.,TRBJ2-3,.,TRBV12-3/TRBV12-4,CASSFERDTQYF,TGTGCCAGCAGTTTTGAGCGAGATACGCAGTATTTT
.,TRBJ1-3,many,TRBV29-1,CSGRGSGNTIYF,TGCAGCGGTCGGGGCTCTGGAAACACCATATATTTT
.,TRBJ2-1,.,TRBV15,CATSRGRGGNYNEQFF,TGTGCCACCAGCAGAGGACGAGGGGGAAATTACAATGAGCAGTTCTTC